A selection of T cell receptor beta chains follows, all from one sample in a study of cytomegalovirus exposure and HLA in healthy donors. The method was immunoSEQ multiplex PCR; TCRdb's version includes in-frame clones alone and lacks a portion of them. This sample yields 150,000 to 200,000 clones, of which roughly 72% are seen a single time; more than 2% belongs to the top ten. Sequences were obtained from PBMCs. Receptors were obtained from a woman aged 25 to 39 in good health and CMV-seropositive. Each CDR3 is given with its conserved first and last residue. The order of the fields is V gene, D gene, J gene, clone size, CDR3 protein, CDR3 DNA. D genes are given only for firm matches. Size is omitted from some rows. Given values are once, few, many or a class for expanded clones.

v_gene: TRBV7-2
d_gene: NA
j_gene: TRBJ2-1
abundance: NA
CDR3aa: CASSLVLPPYNEQFF
CDR3nt: TGTGCCAGCAGCTTAGTACTTCCCCCCTACAATGAGCAGTTCTTC

v_gene: TRBV5-1
d_gene: NA
j_gene: TRBJ1-1
abundance: NA
CDR3aa: CASSGVTNTEAFF
CDR3nt: TGCGCCAGTTCCGGGGTGACTAACACTGAAGCTTTCTTT

v_gene: TRBV10-3
d_gene: NA
j_gene: TRBJ1-2
abundance: NA
CDR3aa: CAISEDSDGYTF
CDR3nt: TGTGCCATCAGTGAGGACTCTGACGGCTACACCTTC

v_gene: TRBV9
d_gene: TRBD1
j_gene: TRBJ1-2
abundance: NA
CDR3aa: CASSVVMGGTGEGYTF
CDR3nt: TGTGCCAGCAGCGTAGTAATGGGAGGGACAGGGGAAGGCTACACCTTC

v_gene: TRBV5-6
d_gene: NA
j_gene: TRBJ2-1
abundance: few
CDR3aa: CASSLVVLSSYNEQFF
CDR3nt: TGTGCCAGCAGCTTGGTGGTACTTAGCTCCTACAATGAGCAGTTCTTC

v_gene: TRBV27
d_gene: TRBD1
j_gene: TRBJ1-2
abundance: few
CDR3aa: CASCPMEGGHGYTF
CDR3nt: TGTGCCAGCTGCCCAATGGAAGGGGGCCATGGCTACACCTTC

v_gene: TRBV7-8
d_gene: TRBD2
j_gene: TRBJ2-1
abundance: NA
CDR3aa: CASSLAPSGGTYNEQFF
CDR3nt: TGTGCCAGCAGCTTAGCTCCTAGCGGGGGTACCTACAATGAGCAGTTCTTC

v_gene: TRBV5-1
d_gene: TRBD2
j_gene: TRBJ2-1
abundance: NA
CDR3aa: CASSLERGATNEQFF
CDR3nt: TGCGCCAGCAGCTTGGAGCGGGGGGCCACGAATGAGCAGTTCTTC

v_gene: TRBV4-1
d_gene: NA
j_gene: TRBJ2-1
abundance: NA
CDR3aa: CASSPRVNEQFF
CDR3nt: TGCGCCAGCAGCCCCCGGGTCAATGAGCAGTTCTTC

v_gene: TRBV15
d_gene: NA
j_gene: TRBJ2-7
abundance: once
CDR3aa: CATSKGPPQGSEQYF
CDR3nt: TGTGCCACCAGCAAAGGACCGCCACAGGGAAGCGAGCAGTACTTC

v_gene: TRBV7-2
d_gene: NA
j_gene: TRBJ1-3
abundance: NA
CDR3aa: CASSFVTTALAGNTIYF
CDR3nt: TGTGCCAGCAGCTTTGTGACGACAGCTCTGGCTGGAAACACCATATATTTT

v_gene: TRBV19
d_gene: TRBD2
j_gene: TRBJ2-1
abundance: NA
CDR3aa: CASSIPQRGSDNEQFF
CDR3nt: TGTGCCAGTAGTATTCCCCAGCGGGGGAGCGACAATGAGCAGTTCTTC

v_gene: TRBV28
d_gene: NA
j_gene: TRBJ1-5
abundance: few
CDR3aa: CASSLEQGQPQHF
CDR3nt: TGTGCCAGCAGTTTAGAACAGGGACAGCCCCAGCATTTT

v_gene: TRBV19
d_gene: TRBD1
j_gene: TRBJ2-7
abundance: few
CDR3aa: CASSRDRGSYEQYF
CDR3nt: TGTGCCAGTAGTAGAGACAGGGGCTCCTACGAGCAGTACTTC

v_gene: TRBV6-7
d_gene: NA
j_gene: TRBJ2-5
abundance: once
CDR3aa: CASTHSGGQETQYF
CDR3nt: TGTGCCAGCACCCACTCCGGCGGACAAGAGACCCAGTACTTC